This T cell receptor beta chain is drawn from a study of shared clonotypes between healthy human individuals. The germline V gene has CDR1 SGHTA and CDR2 FQGNSA. The V segment lost 3 bases and the J segment 6 bases; nucleotides outside the gene matches: 8. The CDR3 totals 16 residues. Produced via immunoSEQ multiplex PCR; TCRdb's table is partial and in-frame only. Of approximately 2.1 million clones listed, 85% to 95% are singletons. As concerns this clone: The antigen remains undetermined.

Overall study results and limits: When compared with the clonotypes that were shared by all four sorted-subset donors, the non-shared clonotypes turned out to have lower generation probabilities. Naive subsets usually exceeded memory subsets in estimated richness.

The receptor was derived from a man aged 18 to 29 in good health. Some clones in this sample may be carry-over from other donors' samples. The V and J genes are TRBV7-2 and TRBJ2-7, with 13 bases matching TRBD2. The sequenced material came from naive CD4+ T cells from PBMCs. Specified subset: CD45RA+ positively selected. CDR3 region: CASSLDRLAGGGEQYF. CDR3 nucleotides: TGTGCCAGCAGCTTGGACCGACTAGCGGGAGGTGGCGAGCAGTACTTC.